A selection of T cell receptor beta chains follows, all from one sample in a study of Ad26.COV2.S vaccination and SARS-CoV-2 variants. TCRdb's table, derived via immunoSEQ multiplex PCR, lists solely in-frame clones and lacks some. The data contain some 640,000 clones, around 89% of them singletons. Sample: peripheral blood, taken in a trial of Ad26.COV2.S vaccine versus placebo. All receptors derive from a person aged 18 to 65 who received the Ad26.COV2.S COVID-19 vaccine or a placebo. CDR3s include the opening cysteine and the closing phenylalanine or tryptophan. Each record gives: V gene, D gene, clone size, J gene, CDR3 protein, CDR3 DNA. A D gene is named only where the DNA matches it firmly. Size is stated for part of the rows, as once, few or many counts, or as a class when the clone is expanded.

TRBV7-8,.,.,TRBJ2-5,CASSTRETQYF,TGTGCCAGCAGCACCCGAGAGACCCAGTACTTC
TRBV5-8,TRBD2,once,TRBJ2-1,CASTLRREGRSSYNEQFF,TGTGCCAGCACCTTGAGGCGGGAGGGCCGTAGCTCCTACAATGAGCAGTTCTTC
TRBV5-5,.,.,TRBJ2-7,CASSLTDYEQYF,TGTGCCAGCAGCTTGACGGACTACGAGCAGTACTTC
TRBV12-3/TRBV12-4,.,.,TRBJ1-1,CASSLNQGTEAFF,TGTGCCAGCAGTCTGAACCAGGGTACTGAAGCTTTCTTT
TRBV9,.,.,TRBJ1-6,CASSVEGSAGLSPLHF,TGTGCCAGCAGCGTAGAAGGGTCGGCAGGGCTTTCACCCCTCCACTTT
TRBV19,TRBD1,few,TRBJ1-4,CASSIRTGPNEKLFF,TGTGCCAGTAGTATCCGGACAGGTCCCAATGAAAAACTGTTTTTT
TRBV19,.,once,TRBJ2-2,CASRTGSANTGELFF,TGTGCCAGTAGGACCGGGAGCGCGAACACCGGGGAGCTGTTTTTT
TRBV5-1,.,.,TRBJ1-2,CARSLDPGRGGYTF,TGCGCCCGCAGCTTGGATCCGGGGCGGGGGGGCTACACCTTC
TRBV19,TRBD1,.,TRBJ1-5,CASISRGLGNQPQHF,TGTGCCAGTATTTCCAGGGGGCTGGGCAATCAGCCCCAGCATTTT
TRBV5-6,.,once,TRBJ1-1,CASSSGPLGMMNTEAFF,TGTGCCAGCAGCTCAGGGCCACTTGGGATGATGAACACTGAAGCTTTCTTT
TRBV6-1,.,.,TRBJ2-1,CASSEDPGSYNEQFF,TGTGCCAGCAGTGAAGATCCAGGGTCCTACAATGAGCAGTTCTTC
TRBV15,.,.,TRBJ2-7,CATSRVQGRDEQYF,TGTGCCACCAGCAGAGTTCAGGGAAGGGACGAGCAGTACTTC
TRBV5-4,.,.,TRBJ2-3,CASSIGASSTDTQYF,TGTGCCAGCAGCATAGGGGCCTCTAGCACAGATACGCAGTATTTT
TRBV5-1,.,once,TRBJ1-1,CASRSQGINTEAFF,TGCGCCAGCAGATCACAGGGAATTAACACTGAAGCTTTCTTT
TRBV12-3/TRBV12-4,.,.,TRBJ2-1,CAVRVYNEQFF,TGTGCCGTGCGAGTCTACAATGAGCAGTTCTTC
TRBV7-9,TRBD1,.,TRBJ2-4,CASSQDRADIQYF,TGTGCCAGCAGCCAGGACAGGGCGGACATTCAGTACTTC
TRBV7-6,.,.,TRBJ2-3,CASSLASGIWGTDTQYF,TGTGCCAGCAGCTTAGCTAGCGGCATCTGGGGCACAGATACGCAGTATTTT
TRBV6-5,TRBD1,.,TRBJ2-1,CASSYAGTAYNEQFF,TGTGCCAGCAGTTACGCCGGGACAGCCTACAATGAGCAGTTCTTC
TRBV29-1,.,.,TRBJ2-1,CSVDWRYNEQFF,TGCAGCGTCGACTGGCGGTACAATGAGCAGTTCTTC
TRBV6-6,.,.,TRBJ1-1,CASSPEGVVVSTEAFF,TGTGCCAGCAGTCCCGAAGGGGTAGTGGTGTCCACTGAAGCTTTCTTT
TRBV5-4,.,.,TRBJ2-7,CASSLLQGEQYF,TGTGCCAGCAGCCTATTACAGGGAGAGCAGTACTTC
TRBV10-3,.,.,TRBJ1-4,CAISGGGGNEKLFF,TGTGCCATCAGTGGCGGGGGAGGTAATGAAAAACTGTTTTTT
TRBV3-1/TRBV3-2,.,once,TRBJ2-2,CASSLRTGVGELFF,TGTGCCAGCAGCCTCCGCACAGGCGTCGGGGAGCTGTTTTTT
TRBV4-2,TRBD2,.,TRBJ2-1,CASSQESGGNEQFF,TGTGCCAGCAGCCAAGAGTCGGGAGGCAATGAGCAGTTCTTC
TRBV2,.,few,TRBJ2-2,CASKGTGELFF,TGTGCCAGCAAGGGGACCGGGGAGCTGTTTTTT
TRBV15,TRBD1,.,TRBJ1-1,CATSKDRGTTEAFF,TGTGCCACCAGCAAGGACAGGGGCACCACTGAAGCTTTCTTT
TRBV2,TRBD1,.,TRBJ1-5,CASSIQGGQPQHF,TGTGCCAGCAGTATACAGGGGGGTCAGCCCCAGCATTTT
TRBV25-1,TRBD1,.,TRBJ1-1,CASSAYRGQHNTEAFF,TGTGCCAGCAGTGCTTACAGGGGACAGCATAACACTGAAGCTTTCTTT
TRBV7-2,TRBD1,.,TRBJ1-3,CASSLFPGGSGNTIYF,TGTGCCAGCAGCTTATTTCCAGGGGGCTCTGGAAACACCATATATTTT
TRBV7-9,TRBD1,.,TRBJ1-5,CASSLGGQPQHF,TGTGCCAGCAGCCTAGGGGGCCAGCCCCAGCATTTT
TRBV18,.,.,TRBJ2-7,CASSPLEENEQYF,TGTGCCAGCTCACCGTTAGAAGAGAACGAGCAGTACTTC
TRBV3-1/TRBV3-2,.,.,TRBJ2-2,CASSLRTENTGELFF,TGTGCCAGCAGCCTTCGGACAGAAAACACCGGGGAGCTGTTTTTT
TRBV7-9,TRBD1,once,TRBJ2-6,CASSSGQGALGANVLTF,TGTGCCAGCAGCTCCGGACAGGGGGCGCTTGGGGCCAACGTCCTGACTTTC
TRBV30,TRBD1,.,TRBJ2-7,CAWSVWDRVIDEQYF,TGTGCCTGGAGTGTTTGGGACAGGGTTATCGACGAGCAGTACTTC
TRBV19,TRBD1,.,TRBJ1-2,CASSRQGFYGYTF,TGTGCCAGTAGTAGACAGGGATTCTATGGCTACACCTTC
TRBV18,.,.,TRBJ2-3,CASSPLGRSPTTDTQYF,TGTGCCAGCTCACCCCTGGGCAGGTCCCCCACCACAGATACGCAGTATTTT
TRBV5-5,.,once,TRBJ1-2,CASSLGQPEGGYTF,TGTGCCAGCAGCTTGGGACAGCCCGAGGGGGGCTACACCTTC
TRBV7-3,TRBD2,.,TRBJ2-1,CASSPALTSGGAGEQFF,TGTGCCAGCAGCCCCGCCCTGACTAGCGGGGGGGCCGGTGAGCAGTTCTTC
TRBV18,TRBD1,.,TRBJ1-1,CASSRDSNTEAFF,TGTGCCAGCTCACGGGACAGTAACACTGAAGCTTTCTTT
TRBV6-5,TRBD1,few,TRBJ1-2,CASSYSTGSGYTF,TGTGCCAGCAGTTACTCGACAGGGAGTGGCTACACCTTC
TRBV6-1,.,.,TRBJ2-5,CASSERETQYF,TGTGCCAGCAGTGAGAGAGAGACCCAGTACTTC
TRBV30,.,.,TRBJ1-3,CAWSSRDGRNTIYF,TGTGCCTGGAGTTCCCGGGACGGAAGAAACACCATATATTTT
TRBV6-2/TRBV6-3,.,.,TRBJ2-4,CASSYSVLAKNIQYF,TGTGCCAGCAGTTACTCTGTATTAGCCAAAAACATTCAGTACTTC
TRBV4-1,TRBD2,.,TRBJ2-5,CASSQVTSGQETQYF,TGCGCCAGCAGCCAAGTTACTAGCGGCCAAGAGACCCAGTACTTC
TRBV18,TRBD2,few,TRBJ2-1,CASSPGLNEQFF,TGTGCCAGCTCCCCGGGACTAAATGAGCAGTTCTTC
TRBV2,.,.,TRBJ1-1,CASSAVLAEAFF,TGTGCCAGCAGTGCCGTACTAGCTGAAGCTTTCTTT
TRBV10-3,.,.,TRBJ2-3,CAISESGPDTQYF,TGTGCCATCAGTGAGTCAGGTCCAGATACGCAGTATTTT
TRBV21-1,.,once,TRBJ2-2,CASSNIGGPRANTGELFF,TGTGCCAGCAGCAATATAGGAGGACCGCGTGCGAACACCGGGGAGCTGTTTTTT
TRBV7-6,.,.,TRBJ2-7,CASSLGGGYEQYF,TGTGCCAGCAGCTTAGGTGGGGGGTACGAGCAGTACTTC
TRBV20-1,.,.,TRBJ2-2,CSASKGALSGELFF,TGCAGTGCTAGTAAAGGGGCCCTATCCGGGGAGCTGTTTTTT
TRBV6-6,.,.,TRBJ2-5,CASSPGGVETQYF,TGTGCCAGCAGTCCAGGGGGGGTAGAGACCCAGTACTTC
TRBV6-5,TRBD1,once,TRBJ2-7,CASRAPGQAAEQYF,TGTGCCAGCAGGGCCCCCGGACAGGCGGCCGAGCAGTACTTC
TRBV19,.,once,TRBJ1-5,CASSLTSQGQPQHF,TGTGCCAGTAGCCTGACCTCTCAGGGTCAGCCCCAGCATTTT
TRBV10-3,.,.,TRBJ1-1,CAISEQRTTMNTEAFF,TGTGCCATCAGTGAGCAGAGGACGACAATGAACACTGAAGCTTTCTTT
TRBV5-1,.,.,TRBJ1-6,CASSLMGGNSPLHF,TGCGCCAGCAGCTTGATGGGGGGCAATTCACCCCTCCACTTT